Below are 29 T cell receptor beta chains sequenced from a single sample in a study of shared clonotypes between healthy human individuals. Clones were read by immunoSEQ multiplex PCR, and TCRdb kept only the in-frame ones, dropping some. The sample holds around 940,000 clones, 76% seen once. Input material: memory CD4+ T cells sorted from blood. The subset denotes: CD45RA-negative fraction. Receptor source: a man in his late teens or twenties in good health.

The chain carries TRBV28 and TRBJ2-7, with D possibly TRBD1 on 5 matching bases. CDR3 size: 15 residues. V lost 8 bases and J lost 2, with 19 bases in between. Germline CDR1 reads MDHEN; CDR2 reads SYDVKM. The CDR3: CASSGSPGEPYEQYF. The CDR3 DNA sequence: TGTGCCAGCTCAGGGTCCCCGGGTGAGCCCTACGAGCAGTACTTC.

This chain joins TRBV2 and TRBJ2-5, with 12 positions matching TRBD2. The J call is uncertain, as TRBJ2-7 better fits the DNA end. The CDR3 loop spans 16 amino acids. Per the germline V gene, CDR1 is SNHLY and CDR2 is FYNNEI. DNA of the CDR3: TGTGCCAGCAGGGCGGGACTAGCGGGTGGCGCCTACGAGCAGTACTTC. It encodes CASRAGLAGGAYEQYF.

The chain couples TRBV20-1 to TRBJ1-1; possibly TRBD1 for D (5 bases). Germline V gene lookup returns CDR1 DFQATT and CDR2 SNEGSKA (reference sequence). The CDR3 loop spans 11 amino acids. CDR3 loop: CRGTAGTEAFF. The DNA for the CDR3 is TGCAGGGGGACCGCAGGGACTGAAGCTTTCTTT.

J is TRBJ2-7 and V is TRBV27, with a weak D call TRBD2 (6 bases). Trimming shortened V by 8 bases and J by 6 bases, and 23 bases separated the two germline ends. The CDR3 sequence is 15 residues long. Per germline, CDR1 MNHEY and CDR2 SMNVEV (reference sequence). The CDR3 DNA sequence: TGTGCCAGCGGAGGAACAAGCGGGTTGTTTGGCGAGCAGTACTTC. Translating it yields CASGGTSGLFGEQYF.

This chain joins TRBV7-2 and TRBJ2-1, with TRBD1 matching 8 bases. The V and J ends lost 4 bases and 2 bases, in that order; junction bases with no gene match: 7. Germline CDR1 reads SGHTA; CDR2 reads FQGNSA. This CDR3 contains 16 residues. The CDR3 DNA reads TGTGCCAGCAGCTCTTACTCAGGGGGCCCCTACAATGAGCAGTTCTTC. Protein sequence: CASSSYSGGPYNEQFF. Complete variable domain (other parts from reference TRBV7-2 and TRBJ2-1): GAGVSQSPSNKVTEKGKDVELRCDPISGHTALYWYRQSLGQGLEFLIYFQGNSAPDKSGLPSDRFSAERTGGSVSTLTIQRTQQEDSAVYLCASSSYSGGPYNEQFFGPGTRLTVL.

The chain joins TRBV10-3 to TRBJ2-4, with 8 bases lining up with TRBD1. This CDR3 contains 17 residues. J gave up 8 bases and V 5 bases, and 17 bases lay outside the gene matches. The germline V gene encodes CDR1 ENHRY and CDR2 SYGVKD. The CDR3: CAISTTGPRTGSDIQYF. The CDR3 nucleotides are TGTGCCATCAGTACCACCGGACCTCGGACAGGGTCGGACATTCAGTACTTC.

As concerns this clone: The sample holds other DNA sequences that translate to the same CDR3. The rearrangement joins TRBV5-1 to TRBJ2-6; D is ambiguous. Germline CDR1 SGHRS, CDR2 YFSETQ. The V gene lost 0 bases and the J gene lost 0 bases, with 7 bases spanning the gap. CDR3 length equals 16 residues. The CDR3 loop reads CASSLDGNSGANVLTF. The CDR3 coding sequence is TGCGCCAGCAGCTTGGACGGTAACTCTGGGGCCAACGTCCTGACTTTC.

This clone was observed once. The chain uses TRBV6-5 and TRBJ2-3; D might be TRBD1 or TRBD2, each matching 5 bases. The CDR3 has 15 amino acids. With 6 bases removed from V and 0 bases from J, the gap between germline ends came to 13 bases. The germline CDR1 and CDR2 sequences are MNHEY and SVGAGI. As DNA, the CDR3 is TGTGCCAGCAGCCCACGGGGCGGTAGCACAGATACGCAGTATTTT. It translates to CASSPRGGSTDTQYF.

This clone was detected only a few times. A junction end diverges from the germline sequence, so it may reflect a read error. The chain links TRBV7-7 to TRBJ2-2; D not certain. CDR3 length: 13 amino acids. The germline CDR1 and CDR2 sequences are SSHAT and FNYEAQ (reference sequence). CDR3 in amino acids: CASSLSLPGELFF. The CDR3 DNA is TGTGCTAGCAGCTTAAGTCTGCCCGGGGAGCTGTTTTTT.

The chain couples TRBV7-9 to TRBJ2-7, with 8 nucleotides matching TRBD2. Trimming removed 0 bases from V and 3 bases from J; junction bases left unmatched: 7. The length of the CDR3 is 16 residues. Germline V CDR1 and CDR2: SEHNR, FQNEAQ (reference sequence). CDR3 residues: CASSLARSGSGYEQYF. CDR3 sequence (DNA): TGTGCCAGCAGCTTAGCACGAAGCGGGAGCGGCTACGAGCAGTACTTC. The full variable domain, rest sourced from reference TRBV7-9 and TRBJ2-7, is DTGVSQNPRHKITKRGQNVTFRCDPISEHNRLYWYRQTLGQGPEFLTYFQNEAQLEKSRLLSDRFSAERPKGSFSTLEIQRTEQGDSAMYLCASSLARSGSGYEQYFGPGTRLTVT.

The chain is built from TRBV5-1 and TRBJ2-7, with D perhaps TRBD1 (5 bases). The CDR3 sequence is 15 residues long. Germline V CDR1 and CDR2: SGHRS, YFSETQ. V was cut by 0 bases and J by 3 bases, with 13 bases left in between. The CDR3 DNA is TGCGCCAGCAGCTTGGAGGGGAACCCCCACTACGAGCAGTACTTC. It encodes CASSLEGNPHYEQYF. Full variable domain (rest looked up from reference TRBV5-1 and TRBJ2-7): KAGVTQTPRYLIKTRGQQVTLSCSPISGHRSVSWYQQTPGQGLQFLFEYFSETQRNKGNFPGRFSGRQFSNSRSEMNVSTLELGDSALYLCASSLEGNPHYEQYFGPGTRLTVT.

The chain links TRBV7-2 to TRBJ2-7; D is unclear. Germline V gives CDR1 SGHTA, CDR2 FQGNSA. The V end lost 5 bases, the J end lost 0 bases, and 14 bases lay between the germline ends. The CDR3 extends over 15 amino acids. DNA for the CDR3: TGTGCCAGCAGCCAAGCTCCGGCTGACTCCTACGAGCAGTACTTC. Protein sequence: CASSQAPADSYEQYF.

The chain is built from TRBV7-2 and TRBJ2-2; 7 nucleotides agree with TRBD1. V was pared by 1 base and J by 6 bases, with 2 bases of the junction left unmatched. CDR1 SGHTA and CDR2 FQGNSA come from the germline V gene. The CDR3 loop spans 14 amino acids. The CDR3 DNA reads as TGTGCCAGCAGCTTAGGGCAGGGGGCCGGGGAGCTGTTTTTT. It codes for CASSLGQGAGELFF.

CDR3 amino acids: CASSLTTRSRGYDQPQHF. In DNA, the CDR3 is TGTGCCAGCAGCTTAACTACCCGGTCTAGGGGATACGACCAGCCCCAGCATTTT. The V call is TRBV7-2, the J call TRBJ1-5; D is possibly TRBD1 (5 bases). The CDR3 totals 18 residues. The V end was cut by 2 bases, the J end by 7 bases, with 24 bases between. Germline CDR1 SGHTA, CDR2 FQGNSA.

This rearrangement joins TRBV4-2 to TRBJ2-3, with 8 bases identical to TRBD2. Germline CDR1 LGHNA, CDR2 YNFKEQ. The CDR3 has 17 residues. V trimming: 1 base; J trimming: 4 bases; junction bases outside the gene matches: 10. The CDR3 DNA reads TGTGCCAGCAGCCAAGGGAGAATAGCGGGACACGCAGATACGCAGTATTTT. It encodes CASSQGRIAGHADTQYF.

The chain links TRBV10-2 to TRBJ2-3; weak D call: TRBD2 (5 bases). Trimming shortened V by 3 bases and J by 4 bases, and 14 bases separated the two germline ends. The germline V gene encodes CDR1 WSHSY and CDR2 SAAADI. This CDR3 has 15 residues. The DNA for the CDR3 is TGCGCCAGCAGTGATAAAACTAGGGTCCCAGATACGCAGTATTTT. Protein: CASSDKTRVPDTQYF.

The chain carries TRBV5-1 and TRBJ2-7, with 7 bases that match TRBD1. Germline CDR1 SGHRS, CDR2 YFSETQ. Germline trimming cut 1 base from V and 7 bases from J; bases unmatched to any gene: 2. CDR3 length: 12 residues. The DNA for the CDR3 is TGCGCCAGCAGCTTGACAGGGGAAGAGCAGTACTTC. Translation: CASSLTGEEQYF.

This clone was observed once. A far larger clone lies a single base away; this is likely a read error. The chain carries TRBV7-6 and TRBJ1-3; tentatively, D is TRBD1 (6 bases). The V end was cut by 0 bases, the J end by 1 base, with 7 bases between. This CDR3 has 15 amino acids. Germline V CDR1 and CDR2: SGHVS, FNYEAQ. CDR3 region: CASSLAGGSGNTIYF. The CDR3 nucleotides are TGTGCCAGCAGCTTAGCAGGGGGTTCTGGAAACACCATATATTTT.

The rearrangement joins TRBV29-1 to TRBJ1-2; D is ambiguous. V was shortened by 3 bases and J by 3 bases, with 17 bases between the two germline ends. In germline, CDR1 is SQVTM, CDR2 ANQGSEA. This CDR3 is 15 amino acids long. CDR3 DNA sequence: TGCAGCGTTGATTACCCACAGTCATTCCACTATGGCTACACCTTC. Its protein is CSVDYPQSFHYGYTF.

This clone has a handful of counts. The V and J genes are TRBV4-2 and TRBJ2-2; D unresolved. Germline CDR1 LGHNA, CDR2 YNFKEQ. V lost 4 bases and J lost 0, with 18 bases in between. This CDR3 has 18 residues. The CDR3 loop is CASSPKVSMYTNTGELFF. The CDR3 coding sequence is TGTGCCAGCAGCCCGAAGGTCTCCATGTATACGAACACCGGGGAGCTGTTTTTT.

CDR3: CASSPPGALNTEAFF. The CDR3 DNA follows: TGTGCCAGCTCACCACCCGGGGCTTTGAACACTGAAGCTTTCTTT. The rearrangement links TRBV18 to TRBJ1-1; weak D call: TRBD1 (5 bases). Deletions cut 0 bases from V and 0 bases from J, with 8 bases between. The CDR3 sequence is 15 residues long. Per germline, CDR1 KGHSH and CDR2 LQKENI. Combining the CDR3 with reference TRBV18 and TRBJ1-1 gives the whole variable domain NAGVMQNPRHLVRRRGQEARLRCSPMKGHSHVYWYRQLPEEGLKFMVYLQKENIIDESGMPKERFSAEFPKEGPSILRIQQVVRGDSAAYFCASSPPGALNTEAFFGQGTRLTVV.

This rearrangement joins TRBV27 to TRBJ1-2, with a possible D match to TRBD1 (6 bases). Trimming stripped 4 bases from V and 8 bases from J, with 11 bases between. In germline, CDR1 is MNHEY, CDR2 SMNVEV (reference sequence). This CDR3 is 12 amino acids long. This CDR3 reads CASSSAGEGYTF. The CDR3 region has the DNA TGTGCCAGCAGTTCGGCAGGGGAGGGCTACACCTTC.

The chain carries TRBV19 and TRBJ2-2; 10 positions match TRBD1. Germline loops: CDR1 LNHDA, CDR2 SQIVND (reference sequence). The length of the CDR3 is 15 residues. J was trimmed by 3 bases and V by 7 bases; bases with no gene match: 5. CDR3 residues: CASIQGQGDTGELFF. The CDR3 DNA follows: TGTGCCAGTATCCAAGGACAGGGGGACACCGGGGAGCTGTTTTTT.

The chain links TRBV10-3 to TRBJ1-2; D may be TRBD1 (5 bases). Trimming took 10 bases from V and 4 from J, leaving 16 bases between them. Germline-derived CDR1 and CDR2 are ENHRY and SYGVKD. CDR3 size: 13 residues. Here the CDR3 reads CATQGHNTYGYTF. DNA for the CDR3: TGTGCCACCCAGGGCCATAATACCTATGGCTACACCTTC.

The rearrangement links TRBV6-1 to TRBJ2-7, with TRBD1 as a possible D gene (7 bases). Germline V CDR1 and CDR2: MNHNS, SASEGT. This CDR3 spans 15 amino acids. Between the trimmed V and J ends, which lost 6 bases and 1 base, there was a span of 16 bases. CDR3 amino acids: CASRSTQGGSYEQYF. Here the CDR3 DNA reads TGTGCCAGCAGGTCGACGCAGGGGGGTTCCTACGAGCAGTACTTC.

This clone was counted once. CDR3 in amino acids: CAWSLLDRGGGYTF. CDR3 DNA: TGTGCCTGGAGTCTCTTGGACAGGGGAGGGGGCTACACCTTC. This chain uses TRBV30 with TRBJ1-2, with 9 bases aligning to TRBD1. CDR3 length equals 14 residues. V shed 2 bases and J 8 bases; nucleotides not matched to a gene: 9. Germline V gene data show CDR1 as GTSNPN and CDR2 as SVGIG (reference sequence).

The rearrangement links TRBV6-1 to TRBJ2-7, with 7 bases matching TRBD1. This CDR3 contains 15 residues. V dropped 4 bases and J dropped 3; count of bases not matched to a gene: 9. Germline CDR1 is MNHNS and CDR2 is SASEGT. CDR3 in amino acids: CASSGPDRASYEQYF. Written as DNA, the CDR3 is TGTGCCAGCAGTGGCCCAGACAGGGCAAGCTACGAGCAGTACTTC.

The CDR3 DNA follows: TGCGCCACCGTGGGGACAGCGGACACTGAAGCTTTCTTT. Translation: CATVGTADTEAFF. This rearrangement joins TRBV5-1 to TRBJ1-1; 7 positions agree with TRBD1. This CDR3 contains 13 residues. Looked up from germline, CDR1 is SGHRS and CDR2 is YFSETQ. J was trimmed by 3 bases and V by 9 bases; bases with no gene match: 8.

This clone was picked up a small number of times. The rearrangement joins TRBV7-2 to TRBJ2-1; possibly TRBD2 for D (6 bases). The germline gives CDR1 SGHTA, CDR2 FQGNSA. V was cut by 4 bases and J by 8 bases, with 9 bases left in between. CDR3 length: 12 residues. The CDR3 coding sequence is TGTGCCAGCAGCTCACTAGCATATGAGCAGTTCTTC. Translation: CASSSLAYEQFF. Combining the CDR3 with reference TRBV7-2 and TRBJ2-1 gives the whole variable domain GAGVSQSPSNKVTEKGKDVELRCDPISGHTALYWYRQSLGQGLEFLIYFQGNSAPDKSGLPSDRFSAERTGGSVSTLTIQRTQQEDSAVYLCASSSLAYEQFFGPGTRLTVL.